This record concerns one TCR beta chain sequence. The antigen remains undetermined. The sample belongs to a study of OX40 agonist ivuxolimab in advanced cancers. Study summary: Dose-escalation subjects each had hepatocellular carcinoma, melanoma, renal cell or head and neck cancer.

Profiling relied on immunoSEQ multiplex PCR, and the TCRdb table lists in-frame clones only, not all of them. Among tens of thousands of clones listed, over 80% were seen once. Study-level findings and limits: Low normalized T-cell clonal expansion was additionally recorded for some nonresponders.

Germline V gene sequence: CDR1 SEHNR, CDR2 FQNEAQ (reference sequence). Trimming removed 2 bases from V and 2 bases from J; junction bases left unmatched: 12. This CDR3 spans 19 amino acids. The V gene is TRBV7-9, the J gene TRBJ2-3; 11 bases are a match to TRBD2. Sequenced material: CD4+ or CD8+ T cells sorted from blood, taken in a trial of the OX40 agonist ivuxolimab. The clonotype was recovered from an adult with an advanced solid tumor such as melanoma, head and neck, liver or kidney cancer. The CDR3 region is CASSLFPIAGGPPTDTQYF. Written as DNA, the CDR3 is TGTGCCAGCAGCTTATTCCCCATAGCGGGAGGGCCACCCACAGATACGCAGTATTTT.